Listed below are T cell receptor beta chains from one sample, sequenced in a study of regulatory T cells in long-lasting Graves disease. TCRdb itself ran the multiplex PCR reads through MiXCR, one entry per CDR3 protein. The data contain 400,000 to 500,000 distinct CDR3 sequences, 14% of them singletons. The same data also contributed to another study, on T cells in Graves' hyperthyroidism and ophthalmopathy.

The sample here was peripheral blood mononuclear cells (PBMCs), taken at new diagnosis, from a patient treated with antithyroid drugs. These receptor sequences come from a woman aged 45-65 years with Graves disease. CDR3s include the opening cysteine and the closing phenylalanine or tryptophan. A D gene is named only where the DNA matches it firmly. Some rows mark clone size as missing; the rest say once, few, many or name a class of expanded clone.

d_gene,j_gene,abundance,v_gene,len,CDR3nt,CDR3aa
TRBD2,TRBJ2-7,-,TRBV5-1,16,TGCGCCAGCAGCTTGGTTTTGACTAGCGGGAGCTACGAGGAGTACTTC,CASSLVLTSGSYEEYF
-,TRBJ2-7,many,TRBV7-2,13,TGTGCCAGCAGCTTCGTCGGCTGGGCGGAGCAGTACTTC,CASSFVGWAEQYF
TRBD1,TRBJ2-7,few,TRBV6-2/TRBV6-3,13,TGTGCCAGCAGGGCCGGACAGGGCAACGAGCAGTACTTC,CASRAGQGNEQYF
-,TRBJ2-5,-,TRBV18,16,TGTGCCAGCTCACCACCGCCAGGGGGGAGCCAAGAGACCCAGTACTTC,CASSPPPGGSQETQYF
TRBD2,TRBJ2-2,few,TRBV5-6,16,TGTGCCAGCAGCTGGACTAGCGGGAGTGTGGACGGGGAGCTGTTTTTT,CASSWTSGSVDGELFF
TRBD1,TRBJ2-7,many,TRBV12-3/TRBV12-4,15,TGTGCCAGCAGTCCCCTCGGACAGGGGATCTACGAGCAGTACTTC,CASSPLGQGIYEQYF
-,TRBJ2-3,many,TRBV5-1,13,TGCGCCAGCAGCCTACGGACTCTAGATACGCAGTATTTT,CASSLRTLDTQYF
-,TRBJ2-2,-,TRBV7-9,13,TGTGCCAGCAGACTCGGGGGAACCGGGGAGCTGTTTTTT,CASRLGGTGELFF
TRBD2,TRBJ2-5,many,TRBV7-8,16,TGTGCCAGCAGCAGCGGACTAGCGGGAGTGAGTGAGACCCAGTACTTC,CASSSGLAGVSETQYF
TRBD1,TRBJ2-1,-,TRBV9,16,TGTGCCAGCAGCGTAGAGGGCAGGGGGCTCAACAATGAGCAGTTCTTC,CASSVEGRGLNNEQFF
-,TRBJ2-3,many,TRBV28,13,TGTGCCAGCACCACAGCGGCCGCGAATACGCAGTATTTT,CASTTAAANTQYF
-,TRBJ2-7,many,TRBV29-1,11,TGCAGCGTTGAAACAGCTAACGAGCAGTACTTC,CSVETANEQYF
-,TRBJ2-1,many,TRBV18,12,TGTGCCAGCTCACCATGGGGGGACGAGCAGTTCTTC,CASSPWGDEQFF
-,TRBJ2-5,few,TRBV10-3,13,TGTGCCATCAGGGAACAGCCGTCCGAGACCCAGTACTTC,CAIREQPSETQYF